This section outlines one T cell receptor beta chain sequence together with its context. The target antigen is unknown. Libraries were prepared by immunoSEQ multiplex PCR; TCRdb keeps only in-frame clonotypes and omits some of them. There are over 800,000 clones in the sample; about 92% occur only once, and less than 25% lies in the top ten. This entry belongs to a study of shared clonotypes between healthy human individuals. Study-level findings and limits: Exclusively blood specimens were collected; tissue repertoires likely differ. The generation probabilities recorded for non-shared clonotypes fell below those of clonotypes shared by all four donors.

CD45RO-negative CD8 cells positively selected for CCR7 made up the naive population, which excluded terminally differentiated effector memory CD45RA+ cells. This TCR derives from a man in his thirties or forties in good health. Sequenced material: naive CD8+ T cells sorted from blood.

The CDR3 reads CASSSIPLWADTQYF. In nucleotides, the CDR3 is TGTGCCAGCAGTTCGATTCCTCTATGGGCAGATACGCAGTATTTT. The V gene is TRBV27, the J gene TRBJ2-3; D gene ambiguous. Germline assignment: CDR1 MNHEY and CDR2 SMNVEV (reference sequence). V was clipped by 4 bases and J by 4 bases, with 15 bases between them. The CDR3 loop spans 15 amino acids.